The T cell receptor (beta chain) under discussion was sequenced for a study of cytomegalovirus exposure and HLA in healthy donors. The PCR contained 60 Vbeta and 13 Jbeta primers. Original data processing: There were tens of millions of unique TCR beta chains by a later count, and some 11 million of them were shared. The data were produced by immunoSEQ multiplex PCR, yet TCRdb's version contains in-frame clones alone and is incomplete. For V, J and clone size, that table is used; D and trimming come from the DNA. Of more than 85,000 clones listed, approximately 79% were seen once; the top ten hold 6% to 8%. The junction had 8 bases not matched to a gene; V was cut back by 11 bases and J by 6 bases. From germline, CDR1 is MNHEY and CDR2 SVGAGI. The CDR3 extends over 12 amino acids. A remark on this clone: The antigen is unknown.

Points from the study as a whole: A few chains tied to CMV proved CMV antigen-specific in vitro.

V gene TRBV6-5 combines with J gene TRBJ1-2; TRBD1 aligns across 8 bases. The sequence came from a man aged 30 to 45 in good health and CMV-seropositive. Sequencing used PBMCs. The CDR3 loop is CASSRQGNGYTF. In nucleotides, the CDR3 is TGTGCCTCTTCACGACAGGGGAATGGCTACACCTTC.